One sample yielded the 29 T cell receptor beta chains listed below, sequenced in a study of patients and donors after allogeneic stem cell transplantation (TCRdb year 2020). The method behind the library was RT-PCR. TCRdb names NextSeq 550 as the instrument used. TCRdb took the public reads, trimmed them with fastp at Q25, ran MiXCR for clone calling and kept in-frame beta chains. CDR3 protein duplicates are merged, each entry listing the most common genes and DNA. The table for this sample lists around 29,000 distinct CDR3 sequences; roughly a third of them were counted only once. The top ten clonotypes cover more than 65% of the sample. Sequenced: blood, either unsorted or a sorted T cell fraction (not recorded which). All receptors come from a human donor who was either an allogeneic HSCT recipient or a stem cell or donor lymphocyte infusion donor (not recorded which). It is not recorded whose cells these are; they may come from a transplant donor.

V and J are TRBV20-1 and TRBJ1-3, with 7 positions matching TRBD1. V was pared by 5 bases and J by 2 bases, with 3 bases of the junction left unmatched. The CDR3 is 13 amino acids. Germline V CDR1 and CDR2: DFQATT, SNEGSKA (reference sequence). As DNA, the CDR3 is TGCAGTGCTGATCAGGGGGCTGGAAACACCATATATTTT. It specifies CSADQGAGNTIYF.

The chain recombines TRBV19 with TRBJ1-2; D possibly corresponds to TRBD1 (6 bases). Germline CDR1 LNHDA, CDR2 SQIVND (reference sequence). The CDR3 has 13 amino acids. V was cut by 6 bases and J by 4 bases, with 12 bases left in between. CDR3 sequence reads: CASSPSGVYGYTF. CDR3 bases: TGTGCCAGTAGCCCATCAGGGGTCTATGGCTACACCTTC.

The rearrangement uses TRBV7-2 and TRBJ1-2; unclear D gene. CDR3 size: 16 residues. V was cut by 0 bases and J by 2 bases, with 13 bases left in between. CDR1 and CDR2 (germline): SGHTA, FQGNSA. In DNA form, the CDR3 reads TGTGCCAGCAGCTTAGCGGGCAGGTCAGGAAACTATGGCTACACCTTC. Encoded protein: CASSLAGRSGNYGYTF.

This clonotype was counted only a few times. The chain couples TRBV6-2 or TRBV6-3 to TRBJ1-5; no definite D call. V was cut by 6 bases and J by 0 bases, with 15 bases left in between. The V gene's germline CDR1 is MNHEY and CDR2 SVGEGT. This CDR3 contains 16 residues. The CDR3 DNA sequence: TGTGCCAGCAGCCGGAGACCGAGATATAGCAATCAGCCCCAGCATTTT. Encoded protein: CASSRRPRYSNQPQHF.

In its sample, this clonotype was seen a few times. V gene TRBV20-1 combines with J gene TRBJ1-1; D possibly corresponds to TRBD1 (5 bases). Per the germline V gene, CDR1 is DFQATT and CDR2 is SNEGSKA (reference sequence). This CDR3 region has 11 residues. In nucleotides, the CDR3 is TGCAGGTTCGCCCTGACAGATGAAGCTTTCTTT. Translation: CRFALTDEAFF.

The rearrangement links TRBV20-1 to TRBJ2-7; the match to TRBD1 covers 11 bases. Germline V CDR1 and CDR2: DFQATT, SNEGSKA (reference sequence). CDR3 length: 15 amino acids. The J segment lost 5 bases and the V segment lost 0 bases, leaving 6 bases of the junction unmatched. The chain's CDR3 is CSARDAGQGVNEQYV. CDR3 in DNA: TGCAGTGCTAGAGATGCGGGACAGGGGGTAAACGAGCAGTACGTC.

The J gene is TRBJ2-3, the V gene TRBV5-6; 8 bases match TRBD2. The CDR3 covers 15 residues. CDR1 and CDR2 (germline): SGHDT, YYEEEE. The V segment lost 4 bases and the J segment 7 bases; nucleotides outside the gene matches: 11. The CDR3 bases are TGTGCCAGCAGCCTATTAGCGGGGAACAGATATACGCAGTATTTT. Its translation: CASSLLAGNRYTQYF. Filled out from reference TRBV5-6 and TRBJ2-3, the complete variable domain reads DAGVTQSPTHLIKTRGQQVTLRCSPKSGHDTVSWYQQALGQGPQFIFQYYEEEERQRGNFPDRFSGHQFPNYSSELNVNALLLGDSALYLCASSLLAGNRYTQYFGPGTRLTVL.

The chain couples TRBV5-1 to TRBJ1-5; no clear D gene. CDR1 is SGHRS, CDR2 YFSETQ, per germline. The length of the CDR3 is 14 residues. V was pared by 0 bases and J by 5 bases, with 9 bases between. The CDR3 protein is CASSLEGSDQPQHF. In DNA form, the CDR3 reads TGCGCCAGCAGCTTGGAAGGGAGCGATCAGCCCCAGCATTTT.

This rearrangement joins TRBV18 to TRBJ2-2; D possibly corresponds to TRBD1 (6 bases). The CDR3 runs to 15 residues. Germline V gene sequence: CDR1 KGHSH, CDR2 LQKENI. The V end was cut by 5 bases, the J end by 2 bases, with 12 bases between. The CDR3 here is CASSSRQDNTGELFF. In DNA, the CDR3 is TGTGCCAGCTCATCTCGACAGGACAACACCGGGGAGCTGTTTTTT. Filled out from reference TRBV18 and TRBJ2-2, the complete variable domain reads NAGVMQNPRHLVRRRGQEARLRCSPMKGHSHVYWYRQLPEEGLKFMVYLQKENIIDESGMPKERFSAEFPKEGPSILRIQQVVRGDSAAYFCASSSRQDNTGELFFGEGSRLTVL.

This clonotype showed up just a few times. The chain couples TRBV6-6 to TRBJ1-2, with D maybe TRBD1 (5 bases). CDR1 and CDR2 from the germline V gene are MNHNY and SVGAGI (reference sequence). The CDR3 runs 14 residues. Trimming removed 3 bases at V and 4 bases at J, with 12 bases between. The CDR3 DNA follows: TGTGCCAGCAGTTATCTCCAGGGAGGCTATGGCTACACCTTC. Translated, it gives CASSYLQGGYGYTF.

The genes are TRBV7-6 and TRBJ2-7; TRBD1 matches 8 bases. CDR1 and CDR2 from the germline V gene are SGHVS and FNYEAQ. This CDR3 has 15 amino acids. Trimming took 1 base from V and 3 from J; bases not matched to a gene: 5. This CDR3 reads CASSLEQGGYYEQYF. CDR3 nucleotides: TGTGCCAGCAGCTTAGAACAGGGGGGCTACTACGAGCAGTACTTC.

The chain combines TRBV20-1 with TRBJ2-7; TRBD2 matches 13 bases. Germline loops: CDR1 DFQATT, CDR2 SNEGSKA (reference sequence). This CDR3 region has 17 residues. Trimming at V came to 6 bases and at J to 4 bases, leaving 15 bases not matched to a gene. The CDR3 DNA sequence: TGCAGTGCCACCGGTGGGACTAGCGGGAACTCGGGGTACGAGCAGTACTTC. Amino acids: CSATGGTSGNSGYEQYF.

This clonotype came up a few times. V gene TRBV15 combines with J gene TRBJ1-6; the D gene is possibly TRBD1 (5 bases). Looked up from germline, CDR1 is LNHNV and CDR2 is YYDKDF (reference sequence). Trimming pared 3 bases from V and 9 bases from J, leaving 12 bases between. This CDR3 has 14 residues. CDR3 sequence reads: CATSRGERFSPLHF. Written as DNA, the CDR3 is TGTGCCACCAGCAGGGGGGAGCGTTTTTCACCCCTCCACTTT.

The chain combines TRBV15 with TRBJ2-7; no clear D. Germline CDR1 LNHNV, CDR2 YYDKDF (reference sequence). V shed 0 bases and J shed 4 bases, with 10 bases lying between them. The CDR3 loop spans 14 amino acids. CDR3 in amino acids: CATSRDSAVYEQYV. DNA of the CDR3: TGTGCCACCAGCAGAGATTCGGCAGTTTACGAGCAGTACGTC.

CDR3 sequence: CASSLEPGAHSGANVLTF. The CDR3 bases are TGCGCCAGCAGCTTGGAGCCGGGGGCCCACTCTGGGGCCAACGTCCTGACTTTC. The chain combines TRBV5-1 with TRBJ2-6; D may correspond to TRBD1 or TRBD2 (6 bases each). Germline loops: CDR1 SGHRS, CDR2 YFSETQ. V lost 0 bases and J lost 0, with 13 bases in between. CDR3 length: 18 residues.

In its sample, this clonotype was seen a few times. The chain joins TRBV7-9 to TRBJ2-3; D not certain. CDR1 and CDR2 from the germline V gene are SEHNR and FQNEAQ (reference sequence). V dropped 5 bases and J dropped 8 bases, with 8 bases sitting between them. This CDR3 is built from 11 residues. CDR3 bases: TGTGCCAGCAGCCTCGGTAGTACGCAGTATTTT. The encoded protein is CASSLGSTQYF. Filled out from reference TRBV7-9 and TRBJ2-3, the complete variable domain reads DTGVSQNPRHKITKRGQNVTFRCDPISEHNRLYWYRQTLGQGPEFLTYFQNEAQLEKSRLLSDRFSAERPKGSFSTLEIQRTEQGDSAMYLCASSLGSTQYFGPGTRLTVL.

This clonotype has more than one count but fewer than ten. Here the CDR3 reads CSARDPAVRNEQFF. CDR3 DNA sequence: TGCAGTGCTAGAGATCCGGCAGTCCGAAATGAGCAGTTCTTC. The genes are TRBV20-1 and TRBJ2-1; D remains ambiguous. The CDR3 covers 14 residues. Deletions cut 0 bases from V and 7 bases from J, with 13 bases between. Germline V lookup: CDR1 DFQATT, CDR2 SNEGSKA (reference sequence).

This rearrangement joins TRBV7-9 to TRBJ2-5; a weak D match, TRBD1 (6 bases). Germline V gene lookup returns CDR1 SEHNR and CDR2 FQNEAQ (reference sequence). The CDR3 is 13 residues long. V lost 5 bases to trimming and J lost 9 bases, with 16 bases between them. The CDR3: CASSHYRAGSQYF. The CDR3 coding sequence is TGTGCCAGCAGCCACTACAGGGCTGGGTCCCAGTACTTC.

V gene TRBV11-2 combines with J gene TRBJ2-3, with D possibly TRBD2 on 6 matching bases. In germline, CDR1 is SGHAT, CDR2 FQNNGV. The V end lost 2 bases, the J end lost 4 bases, and 13 bases lay between the germline ends. This CDR3 is 15 amino acids long. The DNA of the CDR3 is TGTGCCAGCAGCTTACAAGCGGGCTCCTCAGATACGCAGTATTTT. Protein sequence: CASSLQAGSSDTQYF.

The V and J genes are TRBV4-3 and TRBJ1-6; D call uncertain. V was cut by 0 bases and J by 7 bases, with 10 bases left in between. This CDR3 has 15 amino acids. Germline loops: CDR1 LGHNA, CDR2 YSLEER. In nucleotides, the CDR3 is TGCGCCAGCAGCCAAGATCTGGCGGCGAATTCACCCCTCCACTTT. Translation gives CASSQDLAANSPLHF.

The rearrangement joins TRBV29-1 to TRBJ1-2; D not resolved. Between the trimmed V and J ends, which lost 4 bases and 8 bases, there was a span of 23 bases. The germline CDR1 and CDR2 sequences are SQVTM and ANQGSEA. CDR3 length: 15 amino acids. DNA for the CDR3: TGCAGCGTTGCCCAAAATCGAGGGTCCGTTTTGGGCTACACCTTC. Translating it yields CSVAQNRGSVLGYTF.

The CDR3 region is CSVEGFSGANVLTF. The CDR3 nucleotides read TGCAGCGTTGAAGGGTTCTCTGGGGCCAACGTCCTGACTTTC. The V gene is TRBV29-1, the J gene TRBJ2-6, with no clear D. The germline V gene encodes CDR1 SQVTM and CDR2 ANQGSEA. The length of the CDR3 is 14 residues. With 1 base removed from V and 0 bases from J, the gap between germline ends came to 4 bases.

V usage is TRBV5-1 and J usage is TRBJ1-2; weak D call: TRBD1 (5 bases). Germline V gene sequence: CDR1 SGHRS, CDR2 YFSETQ. Between the trimmed V and J ends, which lost 3 bases and 4 bases, there was a span of 13 bases. CDR3 length equals 14 residues. The CDR3 loop is CASSSSETVYGYTF. The CDR3 DNA reads TGCGCCAGCAGCTCGTCCGAGACAGTCTATGGCTACACCTTC.

The rearrangement joins TRBV18 to TRBJ2-3, with 7 positions matching TRBD1. In germline, CDR1 is KGHSH, CDR2 LQKENI. Trimming cost V 1 base and J 0 bases; bases outside gene matches: 4. The CDR3 covers 16 residues. The CDR3 sequence is CASSPLPGQSTDTQYF. DNA of the CDR3: TGTGCCAGCTCACCACTCCCGGGACAGAGCACAGATACGCAGTATTTT.

This chain links TRBV10-3 with TRBJ1-2; the match to TRBD1 covers 7 bases. CDR1 ENHRY and CDR2 SYGVKD come from the germline V gene. CDR3 length equals 13 residues. V trimming: 4 bases; J trimming: 4 bases; junction bases outside the gene matches: 3. This chain's CDR3 is CAISAGQSYGYTF. The CDR3 coding sequence is TGTGCCATCAGTGCGGGACAGAGCTATGGCTACACCTTC.

This clonotype has a handful of counts. CDR3 sequence reads: CASSSGTGVRNQPQHF. The CDR3 nucleotides are TGTGCCAGCAGCTCAGGGACAGGGGTCCGCAATCAGCCCCAGCATTTT. This chain connects TRBV5-5 to TRBJ1-5; 10 nucleotides match TRBD1. The germline gives CDR1 SGHKS, CDR2 YYEKEE (reference sequence). The CDR3 loop spans 16 amino acids. The V and J ends lost 3 bases and 2 bases, in that order; junction bases with no gene match: 5. The complete variable domain, with remaining parts taken from reference TRBV5-5 and TRBJ1-5, reads DAGVTQSPTHLIKTRGQQVTLRCSPISGHKSVSWYQQVLGQGPQFIFQYYEKEERGRGNFPDRFSARQFPNYSSELNVNALLLGDSALYLCASSSGTGVRNQPQHFGDGTRLSIL.

The chain carries TRBV4-3 and TRBJ1-5; D gene unclear. The CDR3 is made up of 17 amino acids. The V end lost 1 base, the J end lost 5 bases, and 18 bases lay between the germline ends. The germline V gene has CDR1 LGHNA and CDR2 YSLEER. CDR3 in DNA: TGCGCCAGCAGCCAAGGGGTGTTGCCCCAACCCTATCAGCCCCAGCATTTT. Protein sequence: CASSQGVLPQPYQPQHF.

The chain has TRBV7-9 and TRBJ1-2; D is undetermined. The CDR3 has 14 amino acids. Per germline, CDR1 SEHNR and CDR2 FQNEAQ (reference sequence). The ends were cut back, 2 bases at V and 0 bases at J, with 7 bases in the middle. The CDR3 protein is CASSLRPTNYGYTF. The CDR3 DNA follows: TGTGCCAGCAGCTTAAGACCGACTAACTATGGCTACACCTTC.

This clonotype came up once. This rearrangement joins TRBV24-1 to TRBJ2-7; the D is unclear. Germline CDR1 and CDR2: KGHDR and SFDVKD. The CDR3 is 16 amino acids. Deletions cut 3 bases from V and 0 bases from J, with 14 bases between. CDR3 loop: CATSDGLEPSSYEQYV. The CDR3 bases are TGTGCCACCAGTGATGGTCTCGAACCTAGCTCCTACGAGCAGTACGTC.